The 5 T cell receptor beta chains listed next were all sequenced from one sample in a study of vaccination and CD4 T cells after COVID-19. No antigen has been identified for these receptors. Treatment specified: approximately nine-day PBMC culture with coronavirus spike peptide pools or control peptides (ViraFEST assay). Cultured CD4+ T-cell DNA underwent Oncomine TCR Beta short-read sequencing. MiXCR, applied by TCRdb to the PCR reads, yields one record per CDR3 protein. The table records 20,000 or so distinct CDR3 sequences, roughly 24% of them present only once. The sample was cultured CD4+ T cells from blood. The source of these receptors is a human donor with COVID-19.

The rearrangement uses TRBV12-3 or TRBV12-4 and TRBJ2-1; 15 positions agree with TRBD2. The length of the CDR3 is 21 residues. V shed 0 bases and J 0 bases; nucleotides not matched to a gene: 9. The CDR3 loop is CASSLALSGTSGGSSYNEQFF. The CDR3 coding sequence is TGTGCCAGCAGTTTAGCGCTCTCCGGGACTAGCGGGGGGAGCTCCTACAATGAGCAGTTCTTC.

This clonotype was detected only a few times. The rearrangement joins TRBV15 to TRBJ2-7, with D hard to call. The CDR3 covers 14 residues. The ends were cut back, 0 bases at V and 2 bases at J, with 8 bases in the middle. Germline CDR1 and CDR2: LNHNV and YYDKDF (reference sequence). The CDR3 coding sequence is TGTGCCACCAGCAGAGAGGCAGGCGCCTACGAGCAGTACTTC. Translation: CATSREAGAYEQYF. The full variable domain, rest sourced from reference TRBV15 and TRBJ2-7, is DAMVIQNPRYQVTQFGKPVTLSCSQTLNHNVMYWYQQKSSQAPKLLFHYYDKDFNNEADTPDNFQSRRPNTSFCFLDIRSPGLGDTAMYLCATSREAGAYEQYFGPGTRLTVT.

The chain employs TRBV10-2 and TRBJ2-7; 7 nucleotides agree with TRBD2. V lost 0 bases and J lost 6; bases outside the gene matches: 5. Germline loops: CDR1 WSHSY, CDR2 SAAADI. There are 14 residues in the CDR3. The CDR3 DNA follows: TGCGCCAGCAGTGAGTCAGGAGGGAGGGTCGAGCAGTACTTC. It encodes CASSESGGRVEQYF.

This chain links TRBV2 with TRBJ2-5, with D unresolved. V was cut by 3 bases and J by 5 bases, with 4 bases left in between. The V gene's germline CDR1 is SNHLY and CDR2 FYNNEI. The CDR3 extends over 11 amino acids. This CDR3 reads CASSEHETQYF. CDR3 nucleotide sequence: TGTGCCAGCAGTGAGCACGAGACCCAGTACTTC.

CDR3 loop: CSPGVGGGSYEQYF. CDR3 sequence (DNA): TGCAGCCCCGGGGTGGGTGGAGGGTCCTACGAGCAGTACTTC. The chain combines TRBV29-1 with TRBJ2-7; the D gene is possibly TRBD2 (6 bases). Germline loops: CDR1 SQVTM, CDR2 ANQGSEA. This CDR3 contains 14 residues. Trimming took 8 bases from V and 1 from J, leaving 18 bases between them.